This entry lists 21 T cell receptor beta chains sequenced from one sample in a study of OX40 agonist ivuxolimab in advanced cancers. Only in-frame clones appear in the TCRdb table, and some are missing; sequencing was by immunoSEQ multiplex PCR. The sample includes tens of thousands of clones, over 80% of them seen just once. Sequencing was performed on CD4+ or CD8+ T cells sorted from blood, taken in a trial of the OX40 agonist ivuxolimab. The receptors shown here come from an adult with an advanced solid tumor such as melanoma, head and neck, liver or kidney cancer.

The rearrangement links TRBV28 to TRBJ1-1; 10 bases line up with TRBD1. After removal of 2 bases from V and 0 bases from J, the junction contained 6 bases not matched to a gene. This CDR3 is 17 amino acids long. Germline V gene sequence: CDR1 MDHEN, CDR2 SYDVKM. CDR3 sequence reads: CASSLADRGLLNTEAFF. The CDR3 coding sequence is TGTGCCAGCAGTTTAGCAGACAGGGGGCTTTTGAACACTGAAGCTTTCTTT.

The V gene is TRBV19, the J gene TRBJ2-7; D is unresolved. Trimming pared 11 bases from V and 2 bases from J, leaving 13 bases between. The germline V gene encodes CDR1 LNHDA and CDR2 SQIVND (reference sequence). The CDR3 consists of 12 residues. The CDR3 sequence is CASSAAAYEQYF. CDR3 bases: TGTGCCTCCTCTGCGGCAGCCTACGAGCAGTACTTC.

This clone is a singleton in its sample. This sequence joins TRBV19 and TRBJ2-1, with D unresolved. Germline lookup yields CDR1 LNHDA and CDR2 SQIVND (reference sequence). The ends were cut back, 5 bases at V and 8 bases at J, with 13 bases in the middle. CDR3 length: 13 residues. CDR3 DNA sequence: TGTGCCAGTAGTTCACCCGGGTACGATGAGCAGTTCTTC. Protein product: CASSSPGYDEQFF.

The genes are TRBV27 and TRBJ2-3; perhaps TRBD2 as D (5 bases). Trimming took 5 bases from V and 0 from J, leaving 9 bases between them. The CDR3 has 14 residues. The germline gives CDR1 MNHEY, CDR2 SMNVEV (reference sequence). Here the CDR3 DNA reads TGTGCCAGCAGTGAGGGTGTGAGCACAGATACGCAGTATTTT. Residues: CASSEGVSTDTQYF.

This clone is a singleton in its sample. The J gene is TRBJ2-1, the V gene TRBV9; 9 bases fit TRBD2. The V and J ends lost 4 bases and 8 bases, in that order; junction bases with no gene match: 13. The CDR3 is made up of 16 amino acids. Looked up from germline, CDR1 is SGDLS and CDR2 is YYNGEE. CDR3 sequence reads: CASSPLWREGRDEQFF. In DNA, the CDR3 is TGTGCCAGCAGCCCCCTCTGGCGGGAGGGCCGGGATGAGCAGTTCTTC.

The chain combines TRBV9 with TRBJ2-7; D unresolved. Per germline, CDR1 SGDLS and CDR2 YYNGEE. The CDR3 sequence is 15 residues long. The V end lost 4 bases, the J end lost 2 bases, and 16 bases lay between the germline ends. The CDR3: CASSPAGGPPYEQYF. The CDR3 DNA reads as TGTGCCAGCAGCCCTGCAGGCGGTCCCCCCTACGAGCAGTACTTC.

This chain uses TRBV5-1 with TRBJ2-7, with 11 bases that match TRBD1. Germline V gene data show CDR1 as SGHRS and CDR2 as YFSETQ. The CDR3 covers 15 residues. Trimming removed 4 bases from V and 3 bases from J; junction bases left unmatched: 6. CDR3 protein: CASSPGTGGIYEQYF. The CDR3 DNA is TGCGCCAGCAGCCCAGGGACAGGGGGAATCTACGAGCAGTACTTC. Full variable domain (rest looked up from reference TRBV5-1 and TRBJ2-7): KAGVTQTPRYLIKTRGQQVTLSCSPISGHRSVSWYQQTPGQGLQFLFEYFSETQRNKGNFPGRFSGRQFSNSRSEMNVSTLELGDSALYLCASSPGTGGIYEQYFGPGTRLTVT.

The gene calls are TRBV15 and TRBJ1-5, with a possible D match to TRBD1 (5 bases). Trimming cost V 5 bases and J 7 bases, with 15 bases left between them. The CDR3 length is 14 residues. Germline CDR1 LNHNV, CDR2 YYDKDF (reference sequence). CDR3 nucleotide sequence: TGTGCCACCAGCGGGTTCGGGGCTCGGCAGCCCCAGCATTTT. Its translation: CATSGFGARQPQHF.

V usage is TRBV6-5 and J usage is TRBJ2-6; D is uncertain. The CDR3 sequence is 14 residues long. V lost 8 bases, J lost 2 bases, and 10 bases lay in between. Germline V gene sequence: CDR1 MNHEY, CDR2 SVGAGI. The CDR3 nucleotides read TGTGCCAGCTTAAGTCCCACTGGGGCCAACGTCCTGACTTTC. Amino acids: CASLSPTGANVLTF.

This sequence joins TRBV19 and TRBJ2-1; D might be TRBD2 (6 bases). V lost 7 bases to trimming and J lost 0 bases, with 13 bases between them. This CDR3 has 15 amino acids. Germline CDR1 is LNHDA and CDR2 is SQIVND (reference sequence). CDR3 loop: CASTEGPSSYNEQFF. CDR3 coding DNA: TGTGCCAGTACGGAGGGACCCAGCTCCTACAATGAGCAGTTCTTC.

Many counts were recorded for this clone. This sequence joins TRBV5-1 and TRBJ2-2; the match to TRBD1 covers 10 bases. The CDR3 covers 17 residues. V shed 3 bases and J 2 bases; nucleotides not matched to a gene: 7. The V gene's germline CDR1 is SGHRS and CDR2 YFSETQ. This CDR3 is CASSSIRTGGNTGELFF. The CDR3 DNA sequence: TGCGCCAGCAGCTCAATCCGGACAGGGGGAAACACCGGGGAGCTGTTTTTT.

This rearrangement joins TRBV19 to TRBJ1-4, with D unclear. CDR1 and CDR2 (germline): LNHDA, SQIVND (reference sequence). With 4 bases removed from V and 5 bases from J, the gap between germline ends came to 2 bases. The CDR3 is 11 amino acids. CDR3 amino acids: CASSKNEKLFF. In DNA form, the CDR3 reads TGTGCCAGTAGTAAGAATGAAAAACTGTTTTTT. Drawing the rest from reference TRBV19 and TRBJ1-4, the complete variable domain is DGGITQSPKYLFRKEGQNVTLSCEQNLNHDAMYWYRQDPGQGLRLIYYSQIVNDFQKGDIAEGYSVSREKKESFPLTVTSAQKNPTAFYLCASSKNEKLFFGSGTQLSVL.

The V and J genes are TRBV29-1 and TRBJ2-1; the match to TRBD1 covers 7 bases. Looked up from germline, CDR1 is SQVTM and CDR2 is ANQGSEA. The V segment lost 2 bases and the J segment 7 bases; nucleotides outside the gene matches: 5. This CDR3 contains 13 residues. The CDR3 protein is CSVEMRGRNEQFF. The CDR3 DNA is TGCAGCGTTGAAATGAGGGGGCGGAATGAGCAGTTCTTC.

J is TRBJ2-7 and V is TRBV11-2; 10 bases line up with TRBD1. The CDR3 is made up of 15 amino acids. The V gene's germline CDR1 is SGHAT and CDR2 FQNNGV. V was clipped by 5 bases and J by 6 bases; unmatched bases: 10. CDR3 protein: CASSPERTGGLEQYF. In DNA form, the CDR3 reads TGTGCCAGCAGCCCTGAGAGGACAGGGGGACTCGAGCAGTACTTC.

This chain connects TRBV29-1 to TRBJ1-2; D ambiguous. V lost 3 bases to trimming and J lost 4 bases, with 15 bases between them. Germline V CDR1 and CDR2: SQVTM, ANQGSEA. The CDR3 runs 14 residues. CDR3 sequence: CSVDKVRDLYGYTF. Written as DNA, the CDR3 is TGCAGCGTTGACAAAGTCCGAGACCTCTATGGCTACACCTTC.

The J gene is TRBJ2-7, the V gene TRBV27; 7 nucleotides line up with TRBD2. The V and J ends lost 5 bases and 4 bases, in that order; junction bases with no gene match: 11. Germline lookup yields CDR1 MNHEY and CDR2 SMNVEV (reference sequence). The CDR3 runs to 15 residues. CDR3 DNA: TGTGCCAGCAGTCCTTTTAGGGAGGGCCGGTACGAGCAGTACTTC. It specifies CASSPFREGRYEQYF.

This chain links TRBV7-9 with TRBJ2-1, with 8 positions matching TRBD1. The CDR3 contains 18 residues. J gave up 2 bases and V 2 bases, and 11 bases lay outside the gene matches. Germline CDR1 reads SEHNR; CDR2 reads FQNEAQ (reference sequence). The CDR3 nucleotides read TGTGCCAGCAGCTTAATCAGGGGGCGCGGTGTGGCCTACAATGAGCAGTTCTTC. Its protein is CASSLIRGRGVAYNEQFF.

In this sample, this clone turned up once. This sequence joins TRBV4-3 and TRBJ2-7, with D possibly being TRBD1 (6 bases). The V and J ends lost 0 bases and 0 bases respectively, with 15 bases between them. The CDR3 consists of 17 residues. Germline lookup yields CDR1 LGHNA and CDR2 YSLEER. The CDR3 coding sequence is TGCGCCAGCAGCCAAGACGGAGACAGGCCTGGCTCCTACGAGCAGTACTTC. Encoded protein: CASSQDGDRPGSYEQYF.

This sequence joins TRBV10-3 and TRBJ2-1, with 7 nucleotides matching TRBD1. V shed 7 bases, J shed 5 bases, and the junction held 8 bases outside the gene matches. This CDR3 spans 14 amino acids. The V gene's germline CDR1 is ENHRY and CDR2 SYGVKD. The chain's CDR3 is CAINAGTENNEQFF. DNA of the CDR3: TGTGCCATCAACGCCGGGACAGAGAACAATGAGCAGTTCTTC.

The chain links TRBV5-4 to TRBJ1-5; 7 bases fit TRBD1. The CDR3 runs 18 residues. V gave up 2 bases and J gave up 3 bases; unmatched junction bases: 14. In germline, CDR1 is SGHNT, CDR2 YYREEE (reference sequence). CDR3 sequence (DNA): TGTGCCAGCAGCTTAAAGTCACCGACAGGGAGGGACAATCAGCCCCAGCATTTT. It specifies CASSLKSPTGRDNQPQHF.

The chain joins TRBV11-2 to TRBJ2-1; D gene unclear. CDR1 is SGHAT, CDR2 FQNNGV, per germline. The CDR3 is 13 amino acids. V was clipped by 3 bases and J by 8 bases, with 11 bases between them. The CDR3 DNA reads TGTGCCAGCAGCTTCGAAGGGATCGATGAGCAGTTCTTC. This sequence encodes CASSFEGIDEQFF.